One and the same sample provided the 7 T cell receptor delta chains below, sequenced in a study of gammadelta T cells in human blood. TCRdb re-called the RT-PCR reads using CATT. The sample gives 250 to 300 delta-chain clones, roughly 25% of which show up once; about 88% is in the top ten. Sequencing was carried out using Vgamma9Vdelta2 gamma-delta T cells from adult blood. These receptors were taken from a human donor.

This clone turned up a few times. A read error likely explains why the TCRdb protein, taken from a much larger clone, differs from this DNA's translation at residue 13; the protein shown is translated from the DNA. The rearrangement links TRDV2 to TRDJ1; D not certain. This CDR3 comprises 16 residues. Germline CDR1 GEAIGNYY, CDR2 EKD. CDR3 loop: CACDTVGLAYTDELIF. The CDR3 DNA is TGTGCCTGTGACACCGTGGGTCTGGCTTACACCGATGAACTCATCTTT.

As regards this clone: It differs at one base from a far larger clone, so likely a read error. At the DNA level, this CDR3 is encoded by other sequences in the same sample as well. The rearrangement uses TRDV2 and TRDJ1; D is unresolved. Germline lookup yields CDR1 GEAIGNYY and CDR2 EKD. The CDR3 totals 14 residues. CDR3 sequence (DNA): TGTGCCTGTGACCCAATACTGCACACTGATAAACTCATCTTT. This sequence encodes CACDPILHTDKLIF.

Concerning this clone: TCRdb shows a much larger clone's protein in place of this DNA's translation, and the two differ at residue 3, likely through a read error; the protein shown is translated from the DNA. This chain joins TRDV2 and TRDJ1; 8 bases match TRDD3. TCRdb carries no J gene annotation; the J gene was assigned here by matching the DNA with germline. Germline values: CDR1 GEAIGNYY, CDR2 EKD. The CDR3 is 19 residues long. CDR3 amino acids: CASDTLRRAEGDKVDKLIF. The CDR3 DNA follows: TGTGCCAGTGACACCCTAAGAAGGGCCGAGGGGGATAAGGTCGATAAACTCATCTTT.

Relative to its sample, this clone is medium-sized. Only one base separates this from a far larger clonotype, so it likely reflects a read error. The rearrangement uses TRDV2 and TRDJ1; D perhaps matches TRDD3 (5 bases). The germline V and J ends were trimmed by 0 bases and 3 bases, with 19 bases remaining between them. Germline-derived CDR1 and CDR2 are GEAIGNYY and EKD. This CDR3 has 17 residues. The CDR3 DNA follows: TGTGCCTGTGACACCGTAAGGAAAGACCTGGGATCCGATAAACTCATCTTT. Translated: CACDTVRKDLGSDKLIF.

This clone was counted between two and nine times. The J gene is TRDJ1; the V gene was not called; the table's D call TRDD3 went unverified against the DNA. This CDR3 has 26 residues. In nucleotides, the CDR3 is TGCAGTGGTATCAACGCAGAGTACATGGGGCTCTTAATGTCTTGTACTGGGGGGCCCAGCACCGATAAACTCATCTTT. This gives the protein CSGINAEYMGLLMSCTGGPSTDKLIF.

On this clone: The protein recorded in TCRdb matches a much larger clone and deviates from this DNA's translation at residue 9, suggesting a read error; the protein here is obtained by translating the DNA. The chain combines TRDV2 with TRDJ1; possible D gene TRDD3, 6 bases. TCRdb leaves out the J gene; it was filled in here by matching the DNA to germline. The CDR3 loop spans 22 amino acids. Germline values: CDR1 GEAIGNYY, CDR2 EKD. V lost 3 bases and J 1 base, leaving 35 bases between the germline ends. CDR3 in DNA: TGTGCCTGTGACCCAATTTCCCTTCTTACTTCGGATGCTGGGGTCCCCACCGATAAACTCATCTTT. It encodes CACDPISLLTSDAGVPTDKLIF.

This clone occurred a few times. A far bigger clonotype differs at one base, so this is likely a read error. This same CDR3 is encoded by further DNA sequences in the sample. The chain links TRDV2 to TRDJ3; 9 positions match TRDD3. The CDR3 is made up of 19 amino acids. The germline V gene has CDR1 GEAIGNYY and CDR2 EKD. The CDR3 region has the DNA TGTGCCTGTGACCCCCTTACTGGGGGAAGCTCCTGGGACACACGACAGATGTTTTTC. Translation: CACDPLTGGSSWDTRQMFF.